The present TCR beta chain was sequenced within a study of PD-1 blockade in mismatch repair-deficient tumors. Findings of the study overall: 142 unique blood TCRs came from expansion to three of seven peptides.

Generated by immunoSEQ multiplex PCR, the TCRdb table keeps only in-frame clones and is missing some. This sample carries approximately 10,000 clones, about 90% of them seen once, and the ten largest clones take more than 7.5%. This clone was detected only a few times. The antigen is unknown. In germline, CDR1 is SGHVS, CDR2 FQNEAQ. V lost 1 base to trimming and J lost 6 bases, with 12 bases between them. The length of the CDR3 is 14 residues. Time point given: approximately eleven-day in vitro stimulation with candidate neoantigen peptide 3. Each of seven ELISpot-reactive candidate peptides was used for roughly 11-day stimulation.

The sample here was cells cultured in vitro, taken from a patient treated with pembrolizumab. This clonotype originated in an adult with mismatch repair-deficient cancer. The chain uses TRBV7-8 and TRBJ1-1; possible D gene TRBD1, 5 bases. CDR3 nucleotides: TGTGCCAGCAGCTTAGAGAGGGGTTTCCCTGAAGCTTTCTTT. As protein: CASSLERGFPEAFF.